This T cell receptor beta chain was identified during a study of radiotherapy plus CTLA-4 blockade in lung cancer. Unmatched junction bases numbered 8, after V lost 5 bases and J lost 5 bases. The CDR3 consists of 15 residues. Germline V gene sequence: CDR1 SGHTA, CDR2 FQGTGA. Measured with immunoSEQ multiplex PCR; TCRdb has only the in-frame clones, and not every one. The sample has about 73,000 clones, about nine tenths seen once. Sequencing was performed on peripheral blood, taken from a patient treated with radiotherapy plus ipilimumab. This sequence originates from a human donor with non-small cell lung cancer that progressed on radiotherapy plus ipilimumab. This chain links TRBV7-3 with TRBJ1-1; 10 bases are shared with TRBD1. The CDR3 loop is CASSPRTGGSTEAFF. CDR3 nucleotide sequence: TGTGCCAGCAGCCCTCGGACAGGGGGAAGTACTGAAGCTTTCTTT.